This entry lists 13 T cell receptor beta chains sequenced from one sample in a study of blood T cells in healthy people across ages. A J-beta primer mix and a sample-barcoded 5' primer were used in a second PCR of about 7 to 12 cycles. TCRdb recomputed calls from the 5' RACE reads with MiXCR, one row per CDR3 protein. The repertoire holds about 800,000 distinct CDR3 sequences, with approximately 25% as singletons. These sequences were also reported in another study, on T cells of mothers and their children.

Sequenced: blood. These receptor sequences come from a boy aged 5 to 17 in good health.

In its sample, this clonotype was seen a few times. The gene calls are TRBV29-1 and TRBJ2-5; D call uncertain. The V end was cut by 2 bases, the J end by 5 bases, with 9 bases between. The germline CDR1 and CDR2 sequences are SQVTM and ANQGSEA. The CDR3 is 12 amino acids. The CDR3 sequence is CSVELRTETQYF. CDR3 bases: TGCAGCGTTGAATTGAGAACGGAGACCCAGTACTTC.

V is TRBV7-2 and J is TRBJ2-5; 7 bases match TRBD2. The DNA matches TRBJ2-1 better at its end, which makes the J call doubtful. CDR1 and CDR2 (germline): SGHTA, FQGNSA. The CDR3 is made up of 15 amino acids. In DNA, the CDR3 is TGTGCCAGCAGCCGTGGGACTACGTCCCACAATGAGCAGTTCTTC. Amino acid sequence: CASSRGTTSHNEQFF.

The rearrangement uses TRBV7-9 and TRBJ1-3; D is ambiguous. V shed 0 bases and J shed 1 base, with 7 bases lying between them. This CDR3 contains 15 residues. From germline, CDR1 is SEHNR and CDR2 FQNEAQ (reference sequence). The CDR3, as DNA: TGTGCCAGCAGCTTAGCGGTTGGATCTGGAAACACCATATATTTT. This sequence encodes CASSLAVGSGNTIYF.

The chain uses TRBV6-5 and TRBJ2-5, with 10 bases identical to TRBD1. CDR1 MNHEY and CDR2 SVGAGI come from the germline V gene. The CDR3 has 15 amino acids. The V gene end was trimmed by 4 bases and the J gene end by 5 bases; junction bases not matched to a gene: 7. CDR3 in DNA: TGTGCCAGCAGTTTCAACCGGGACAGGGGTGAGACCCAGTACTTC. It yields the protein CASSFNRDRGETQYF.

This clonotype was detected a few times. The chain is built from TRBV5-6 and TRBJ2-1; 11 bases are shared with TRBD2. CDR3 size: 15 residues. The V gene end was trimmed by 2 bases and the J gene end by 7 bases; junction bases not matched to a gene: 5. Germline values: CDR1 SGHDT, CDR2 YYEEEE. The CDR3 DNA sequence: TGTGCCAGCAGCTTACCGGGACTAGCGGAGAATGAGCAGTTCTTC. This sequence encodes CASSLPGLAENEQFF.

The chain links TRBV3-1 to TRBJ1-1; 7 bases map to TRBD1. CDR1 and CDR2 (germline): LGHDT, YNNKEL (reference sequence). The V and J ends lost 0 bases and 4 bases, in that order; junction bases with no gene match: 5. CDR3 length: 15 amino acids. This chain's CDR3 is CASSQEAGQTTEAFF. The CDR3 nucleotides are TGTGCCAGCAGCCAAGAGGCGGGACAGACCACTGAAGCTTTCTTT.

The J gene is TRBJ1-1, the V gene TRBV28; 8 nucleotides agree with TRBD1. The junction had 7 bases not matched to a gene; V was cut back by 1 base and J by 0 bases. From germline, CDR1 is MDHEN and CDR2 SYDVKM. The CDR3 sequence is 17 residues long. The CDR3 spells CASSLSRGPIMNTEAFF. As DNA, the CDR3 is TGTGCCAGCAGTTTATCCAGGGGGCCCATTATGAACACTGAAGCTTTCTTT.

The V call is TRBV12-5, the J call TRBJ2-3; 8 bases line up with TRBD2. The CDR3 length is 15 residues. V was pared by 1 base and J by 2 bases, with 2 bases of the junction left unmatched. The germline V gene has CDR1 LGHNT and CDR2 FRNRAP. CDR3 residues: CASGLGSGNTDTQYF. In nucleotides, the CDR3 is TGTGCTAGTGGTTTGGGTAGCGGGAACACAGATACGCAGTATTTT.

This clonotype was picked up a small number of times. The V call is TRBV2, the J call TRBJ1-2; maybe TRBD1 (6 bases). Trimming cost V 3 bases and J 0 bases, with 8 bases left between them. Germline V CDR1 and CDR2: SNHLY, FYNNEI. The CDR3 covers 14 residues. Here the CDR3 DNA reads TGTGCCAGCAGTGAGACAGGAGCTAACTATGGCTACACCTTC. Encoded protein: CASSETGANYGYTF.

The chain joins TRBV12-3 or TRBV12-4 to TRBJ2-5; no firm D call. This CDR3 contains 14 residues. The V end was cut by 3 bases, the J end by 1 base, with 9 bases between. The CDR3: CASSFGVSQETQYF. In DNA, the CDR3 is TGTGCCAGCAGTTTCGGAGTGAGCCAAGAGACCCAGTACTTC.

CDR3 in DNA: TGTGCCAGCAGAAGTCCCGTGAGAGAGGAAGCTTTCTTT. Its translation is CASRSPVREEAFF. The chain carries TRBV6-2 or TRBV6-3 and TRBJ1-1; D not resolved. V lost 6 bases to trimming and J lost 8 bases, with 16 bases between them. From germline, CDR1 is MNHEY and CDR2 SVGEGT. This CDR3 is built from 13 residues.

This clonotype was seen a handful of times. The genes are TRBV9 and TRBJ2-6; D gene uncertain. Germline CDR1 is SGDLS and CDR2 is YYNGEE. V lost 0 bases, J lost 2 bases, and 3 bases lay in between. The CDR3 has 14 residues. In DNA, the CDR3 is TGTGCCAGCAGCGTAGATGCTGGGGCCAACGTCCTGACTTTC. It codes for CASSVDAGANVLTF.

The gene calls are TRBV14 and TRBJ1-1; 7 nucleotides agree with TRBD1. Germline V gene data show CDR1 as SGHDN and CDR2 as FVKESK. J gave up 0 bases and V 6 bases, and 4 bases lay outside the gene matches. The CDR3 spans 14 residues. The CDR3 protein is CASRDRTLNTEAFF. CDR3 coding DNA: TGTGCCAGCAGGGACAGGACCCTGAACACTGAAGCTTTCTTT. The whole variable domain, filled in from reference TRBV14 and TRBJ1-1, reads EAGVTQFPSHSVIEKGQTVTLRCDPISGHDNLYWYRRVMGKEIKFLLHFVKESKQDESGMPNNRFLAERTGGTYSTLKVQPAELEDSGVYFCASRDRTLNTEAFFGQGTRLTVV.